These 12 T cell receptor beta chains originate from one sample sequenced in a study of blood T cell repertoires in COVID-19. This table comes from immunoSEQ multiplex PCR, and its TCRdb copy is limited to in-frame clones, with some not included. Among roughly 250,000 clones listed, more than 80% were seen once. Input material: PBMCs or T cells enriched from blood (not recorded which). These receptors originate from a man in his fifties or sixties who had been exposed to COVID-19.

The chain is built from TRBV29-1 and TRBJ2-1; D unresolved. The length of the CDR3 is 15 residues. Germline V gene lookup returns CDR1 SQVTM and CDR2 ANQGSEA. V was trimmed by 0 bases and J by 2 bases, leaving 11 bases between them. Written as DNA, the CDR3 is TGCAGCGTTGAAGAGAGGCTATTGGCCTACAATGAGCAGTTCTTC. Translating gives CSVEERLLAYNEQFF.

The V and J genes are TRBV7-8 and TRBJ2-1; D might be TRBD1 (6 bases). This CDR3 is 16 amino acids long. Trimming pared 5 bases from V and 4 bases from J, leaving 18 bases between. Germline V gives CDR1 SGHVS, CDR2 FQNEAQ. The chain's CDR3 is CASSPPVWGLYNEQFF. The DNA for the CDR3 is TGTGCCAGCAGCCCCCCGGTCTGGGGGCTTTACAATGAGCAGTTCTTC. The full variable domain, in which reference TRBV7-8 and TRBJ2-1 provide the parts outside the CDR3, is GAGVSQSPRYKVAKRGQDVALRCDPISGHVSLFWYQQALGQGPEFLTYFQNEAQLDKSGLPSDRFFAERPEGSVSTLKIQRTQQEDSAVYLCASSPPVWGLYNEQFFGPGTRLTVL.

This chain links TRBV12-2 with TRBJ2-5; the tabulated D call, TRBD1, remains unverified against the DNA. TRBV12-2 is described as a pseudogene. The CDR3 extends over 14 amino acids. The DNA for the CDR3 is TGTGCAAGTCGCCCGGGACAGGGGGAAGAGACCCAGTACTTC. This codes for CASRPGQGEETQYF.

The chain combines TRBV29-1 with TRBJ2-1, with 10 bases lining up with TRBD1. This CDR3 is built from 13 residues. J lost 8 bases, V lost 7 bases, and 8 bases had no gene match. Germline V lookup: CDR1 SQVTM, CDR2 ANQGSEA. CDR3 protein: CSEGTGVIDEQFF. CDR3 in DNA: TGCAGCGAGGGGACAGGGGTGATCGATGAGCAGTTCTTC.

The chain recombines TRBV12-5 with TRBJ1-5, with 9 bases matching TRBD1. J lost 2 bases, V lost 6 bases, and 2 bases had no gene match. Looked up from germline, CDR1 is LGHNT and CDR2 is FRNRAP. This CDR3 comprises 14 residues. CDR3 sequence reads: CASGRTGGNQPQHF. CDR3 coding DNA: TGTGCTAGTGGCCGGACAGGGGGCAATCAGCCCCAGCATTTT.

The chain carries TRBV7-2 and TRBJ1-2, with D unclear. This CDR3 is 12 amino acids long. V was pared by 5 bases and J by 8 bases, with 12 bases between. In germline, CDR1 is SGHTA, CDR2 FQGNSA. CDR3 DNA sequence: TGTGCCAGCAGCCCATACGATCGGGGCTACACCTTC. This gives the protein CASSPYDRGYTF.

This clone was seen a few times. J is TRBJ1-1 and V is TRBV7-2; D is possibly TRBD1 (5 bases). This CDR3 contains 17 residues. The V gene's germline CDR1 is SGHTA and CDR2 FQGNSA. Trimming took off 3 bases at V and 0 bases at J, with 17 bases between the two ends. DNA of the CDR3: TGTGCCAGCAGCTTGAGGACACAGTACAATATGAACACTGAAGCTTTCTTT. Protein sequence: CASSLRTQYNMNTEAFF.

CDR3 sequence (DNA): TGTGCCAGCTCTGGCAGGAGGTCCACTGAAGCTTTCTTT. This codes for CASSGRRSTEAFF. V and J are TRBV27 and TRBJ1-1; D is unclear. Trimming took off 8 bases at V and 4 bases at J, with 14 bases between the two ends. The CDR3 runs to 13 residues. The germline CDR1 and CDR2 sequences are MNHEY and SMNVEV (reference sequence).

This sequence joins TRBV14 and TRBJ2-3; D not resolved. The germline V gene encodes CDR1 SGHDN and CDR2 FVKESK. The CDR3 is 15 residues long. The V end was cut by 0 bases, the J end by 3 bases, with 10 bases between. Here the CDR3 DNA reads TGTGCCAGCAGCCAAGATCTAGTTAGAACAGATACGCAGTATTTT. Translated, it gives CASSQDLVRTDTQYF.

This chain links TRBV18 with TRBJ1-1, with 10 bases identical to TRBD1. The CDR3 length is 16 residues. The V segment lost 1 base and the J segment 4 bases; nucleotides outside the gene matches: 6. Germline CDR1 and CDR2: KGHSH and LQKENI. This CDR3 reads CASSPRRQGAGTEAFF. The CDR3 DNA is TGTGCCAGCTCACCACGGAGACAGGGGGCAGGCACTGAAGCTTTCTTT.

The chain couples TRBV4-1 to TRBJ2-4; 7 nucleotides align to TRBD1. CDR1 MGHRA and CDR2 YSYEKL come from the germline V gene. Trimming removed 1 base from V and 0 bases from J; junction bases left unmatched: 12. The CDR3 loop spans 19 amino acids. Here the CDR3 reads CASSQAGGDSKLAKNIQYF. The DNA for the CDR3 is TGCGCCAGCAGCCAAGCAGGGGGTGACAGTAAGCTAGCCAAAAACATTCAGTACTTC.

This clone occurred a few times. J is TRBJ1-1 and V is TRBV5-1, with D possibly matching TRBD1 (5 bases). The germline V gene has CDR1 SGHRS and CDR2 YFSETQ. The CDR3 runs 11 residues. V was trimmed by 9 bases and J by 4 bases, leaving 10 bases between them. CDR3 nucleotides: TGCGCCAACCCAGGGTGCACTGAAGCTTTCTTT. Translation: CANPGCTEAFF.